These T cell receptor beta chains were read from a single sample in a study of blood T cell repertoires in COVID-19. Sequencing used immunoSEQ multiplex PCR; TCRdb keeps in-frame clones, though not all of them. The profile covers roughly 260,000 clones, with around 90% appearing a single time and approximately 3.7% taken by the ten largest. The material sequenced was peripheral blood. The receptors come from a man aged 60 to 75 who had recovered from COVID-19. Each CDR3 is given with its conserved first and last residue. D genes are given only for firm matches. Rows give clone size only sometimes, using once, few, many, or a class for an expanded clone.

cdr3_nt cdr3_aa j_call v_call d_call clone_size cdr3_length
TGCGCCAGCGGGGTAGGGGCGGAGACCCAGTACTTC CASGVGAETQYF TRBJ2-5 TRBV10-2 NA NA 12
TGTGCCAGCAGCTTAGGGACTAGCGGACTTTACGAGCAGTACTTC CASSLGTSGLYEQYF TRBJ2-7 TRBV11-2 TRBD2 NA 15
TGTGCCAGCAGTAAAGGACTAGCGGAGGTCGGAGATACGCAGTATTTT CASSKGLAEVGDTQYF TRBJ2-3 TRBV5-6 TRBD2 NA 16
TGTGCCAGCAGTTACGGCTTCTCCTACGAGCAGTACTTC CASSYGFSYEQYF TRBJ2-7 TRBV6-2/TRBV6-3 NA NA 13
TGTGCCACCAGCAGCCGCGGGGGGGTGGGCGAGCAGTACTTC CATSSRGGVGEQYF TRBJ2-7 TRBV15 TRBD2 NA 14
TGTGCCTGGAGTGTACTTCAGGAGGGTCAGCCCCAGCATTTT CAWSVLQEGQPQHF TRBJ1-5 TRBV30 NA NA 14
TGTGCCAGCGAGACTAGCGGGGGAAAGCAGTTCTTC CASETSGGKQFF TRBJ2-1 TRBV18 TRBD2 NA 12
TGTGCCAGCAGCTTAAGTGGGGGGGCCTCCTACGAGCAGTACTTC CASSLSGGASYEQYF TRBJ2-7 TRBV7-3 NA NA 15
TGTGCCAGCAGTGGGACAGAGCAGGGAATGAACAGCAATCAGCCCCAGCATTTT CASSGTEQGMNSNQPQHF TRBJ1-5 TRBV6-4 NA NA 18
TGTGCCAGCAGTGACTCGGGCTTACGGAAAGATACGCAGTATTTT CASSDSGLRKDTQYF TRBJ2-3 TRBV6-4 NA few 15
TGTGCCAGCTCAAAACAGGGGGCAGAAAACACCATATATTTT CASSKQGAENTIYF TRBJ1-3 TRBV18 TRBD1 NA 14
TGCGCCAGCAGCTTGGGTAAGGACAGCCACTCAGGTGTAGCTTTCTTT CASSLGKDSHSGVAFF TRBJ1-1 TRBV5-1 NA NA 16
TGTGCCAGCTCACCGACAGGAGGCTATAATTCACCCCTCCACTTT CASSPTGGYNSPLHF TRBJ1-6 TRBV18 NA NA 15
TGCGCCAGCAGCCAAGATGAGAATCAGCCCCAGCATTTT CASSQDENQPQHF TRBJ1-5 TRBV4-1 NA few 13
TGTGCCAGCAGCCGGGACAGCTACACAGATACGCAGTATTTT CASSRDSYTDTQYF TRBJ2-3 TRBV7-9 TRBD1 NA 14
TGTGCCAGCAGTTCAGGGGGGTGGAATAATTCACCCCTCCACTTT CASSSGGWNNSPLHF TRBJ1-6 TRBV6-6 TRBD1 many 15
TGTGCCAGCAGCCAAGATGTGGGGAGCAATGAGCAGTTCTTC CASSQDVGSNEQFF TRBJ2-1 TRBV4-2 NA NA 14
TGTGCCAGCAGCTTACACCCGCCAGGGGGCGCCCCATACAATGAGCAGTTCTTC CASSLHPPGGAPYNEQFF TRBJ2-1 TRBV7-6 TRBD1 NA 18
TGTGCCAGCAGCTTAACCGGGACAGGGGGCGAGCAGTACTTC CASSLTGTGGEQYF TRBJ2-7 TRBV7-6 TRBD1 NA 14
TGTGCCAGCAGCCCCCAGGGGTTAAACTACAATGAGCAGTTCTTC CASSPQGLNYNEQFF TRBJ2-1 TRBV2 NA once 15
TGTGCCAGCAGCTTAGGGGGGCAGAACACTGAAGCTTTCTTT CASSLGGQNTEAFF TRBJ1-1 TRBV7-9 NA once 14
TGTGCCAGCAGCTCAGTGAGGGGGCCCGGGGAGACCCAGTACTTC CASSSVRGPGETQYF TRBJ2-5 TRBV5-6 TRBD1 few 15
TGTGCCAGCCGCGGGTTTCGCGGACCCCTCCACTTT CASRGFRGPLHF TRBJ1-6 TRBV9 NA NA 12
TGTGCCAGCAGCCAAGGACGACAGGGTCGTCACGAGCAGTACTTC CASSQGRQGRHEQYF TRBJ2-7 TRBV3-1/TRBV3-2 TRBD1 once 15
TGTGCCAGTAGTATAGGGACAGGGGGCTGGTACACTGAAGCTTTCTTT CASSIGTGGWYTEAFF TRBJ1-1 TRBV19 TRBD1 NA 16
TGTGCCAGCAGCCAACGTAGAACAGGGGTTATGAACACTGAAGCTTTCTTT CASSQRRTGVMNTEAFF TRBJ1-1 TRBV3-1/TRBV3-2 TRBD1 NA 17
TGTGCCAGCAGCTTAGCAGGCGGGGCGGACTACGAGCAGTACTTC CASSLAGGADYEQYF TRBJ2-7 TRBV7-9 NA few 15
TGTGCCAGCAGCGCACAGGGTCTACCAAGCTCTGGGGCCAACGTCCTGACTTTC CASSAQGLPSSGANVLTF TRBJ2-6 TRBV9 NA NA 18
TGTGCCAGCAGTTACTCGAGTAGCTACGAGCAGTACTTC CASSYSSSYEQYF TRBJ2-7 TRBV6-5 NA NA 13
TGTGCCAGCAGTGAAATAGGGGGTGGTGGCTACACCTTC CASSEIGGGGYTF TRBJ1-2 TRBV6-1 NA NA 13
TGTGCCAGTAGTATCCCGGGACTAGCGTATACGCAGTATTTT CASSIPGLAYTQYF TRBJ2-3 TRBV19 TRBD2 NA 14
TGTGCCAGCAGCGCTGCAGGCCCCCCAAACACTGAAGCTTTCTTT CASSAAGPPNTEAFF TRBJ1-1 TRBV9 NA NA 15
TGTGCCTTCTCCGGAGTCCTAACTTCAACTAATGAAAAACTGTTTTTT CAFSGVLTSTNEKLFF TRBJ1-4 TRBV30 NA few 16
TGTGCCAGCAGCTTAGTTAACAGGGGGGAGACCCAGTACTTC CASSLVNRGETQYF TRBJ2-5 TRBV11-2 TRBD1 NA 14
TGTGCCAGCAGCAAACTAGCGGGGGGGAGCTCCTACAATGAGCAGTTCTTC CASSKLAGGSSYNEQFF TRBJ2-1 TRBV13 TRBD2 NA 17
TGCGCCAGCAGCCCCGGCGGGGGGGGCCCCACCTACGAGCAGTACTTC CASSPGGGGPTYEQYF TRBJ2-7 TRBV4-1 TRBD2 few 16
TGTGCCAGCAGCTTAGCGTGGCAGTTACTAGCGGAGCCTTACAATGAGCAGTTCTTC CASSLAWQLLAEPYNEQFF TRBJ2-1 TRBV7-2 TRBD2 NA 19
TGTGCCAGCAGCCAAGGCCGACAGGGTTCTTATGGCTACACCTTC CASSQGRQGSYGYTF TRBJ1-2 TRBV4-2 TRBD1 NA 15
TGTGCCAGCAGCAAATCGCTAGCGGGAACAGATACGCAGTATTTT CASSKSLAGTDTQYF TRBJ2-3 TRBV7-3 TRBD2 NA 15
TGTGCCATCAGTCCCTCTTCGGGACAGGGGGCTAGTGATGAGCAGTTCTTC CAISPSSGQGASDEQFF TRBJ2-1 TRBV10-3 TRBD1 NA 17
TGTGCCAGCAGTCGCGCGACAGGGAGTGGAAACACCATATATTTT CASSRATGSGNTIYF TRBJ1-3 TRBV27 TRBD1 once 15
TGCGCCAGCAGCCAGAAGACAGGGGGTCTCAACGAGCAGTACTTC CASSQKTGGLNEQYF TRBJ2-7 TRBV5-1 TRBD1 NA 15
TGTGCCAGCAGCGTGTTAGGGGGCACAGATACGCAGTATTTT CASSVLGGTDTQYF TRBJ2-3 TRBV7-3 NA once 14
TGTGCCAGCAGCTTAGAAGTGGCAGGGGGGCATGAGCAGTTCTTC CASSLEVAGGHEQFF TRBJ2-1 TRBV7-8 NA many 15
TGTGCCAGCTCACCACCGCGGCAGGGTAACACTGAAGCTTTCTTT CASSPPRQGNTEAFF TRBJ1-1 TRBV18 NA once 15
TGTGCCAGTAGCCCCCCGGGACTAGCGGGCGTCGGGCAGTACTTC CASSPPGLAGVGQYF TRBJ2-7 TRBV19 TRBD2 NA 15
TGTGCCAGCAGACTAAAGGGGGGGCTAGTGGAGCAGTACTTC CASRLKGGLVEQYF TRBJ2-7 TRBV27 NA NA 14
TGTGCCAGCAGCCAAGCGGGGACAGGGCGGGGGAACACTGAAGCTTTCTTT CASSQAGTGRGNTEAFF TRBJ1-1 TRBV3-1/TRBV3-2 TRBD1 once 17
TGTGCCAGCAGCCCTCGGGACAGGCCTTCCCGCTCCTACAATGAGCAGTTCTTC CASSPRDRPSRSYNEQFF TRBJ2-1 TRBV7-6 TRBD1 NA 18
TGTGCCAGCAGCTCTAGTCAAGGGGATCGGAATGGCTACACCTTC CASSSSQGDRNGYTF TRBJ1-2 TRBV5-4 NA NA 15